The 23 T cell receptor beta chains listed next were all sequenced from one sample in a study of OX40 agonist ivuxolimab in advanced cancers. Measured with immunoSEQ multiplex PCR; TCRdb has only the in-frame clones, and not every one. This repertoire shows approximately 3,400 clones, 75% to 90% found once; its top ten account for roughly 28%. Sequenced here: CD4+ or CD8+ T cells sorted from blood, sampled in a trial of the OX40 agonist ivuxolimab. The receptor source for this set is an adult with an advanced solid tumor such as melanoma, head and neck, liver or kidney cancer.

The V gene is TRBV9, the J gene TRBJ2-1, with D possibly called TRBD1 or TRBD2 (5 bases each). Trimming removed 8 bases from V and 0 bases from J, with 12 bases in between. This CDR3 has 14 amino acids. Germline V gives CDR1 SGDLS, CDR2 YYNGEE. CDR3 sequence reads: CASGAGSSYNEQFF. The DNA for the CDR3 is TGTGCCAGTGGGGCAGGGAGCTCCTACAATGAGCAGTTCTTC.

V gene TRBV7-3 combines with J gene TRBJ1-1; D unclear. This CDR3 region has 11 residues. V was cut by 5 bases and J by 11 bases, with 12 bases left in between. From germline, CDR1 is SGHTA and CDR2 FQGTGA. This CDR3 is CASSPALRAFF. Written as DNA, the CDR3 is TGTGCCAGCAGCCCGGCCCTGAGGGCTTTCTTT.

This chain uses TRBV7-3 with TRBJ1-1; a possible D gene is TRBD1 (5 bases). The CDR3 has 14 amino acids. CDR1 is SGHTA, CDR2 FQGTGA, per germline. The V and J ends lost 2 bases and 1 base respectively, with 8 bases between them. In nucleotides, the CDR3 is TGTGCCAGCAGCTTAGGGGCAGCGAACACTGAAGCTTTCTTT. Protein product: CASSLGAANTEAFF.

The rearrangement joins TRBV28 to TRBJ1-1; no definite D call. V lost 5 bases and J lost 7, with 14 bases in between. The CDR3 contains 13 residues. Germline-derived CDR1 and CDR2 are MDHEN and SYDVKM. This CDR3 is CASSRPRAGEAFF. The CDR3 DNA follows: TGTGCCAGCAGTCGCCCCCGGGCCGGTGAAGCTTTCTTT.

In its sample, this clone was seen a few times. The J gene is TRBJ1-2, the V gene TRBV6-6, with unresolved D. Germline-derived CDR1 and CDR2 are MNHNY and SVGAGI (reference sequence). V was pared by 5 bases and J by 4 bases, with 11 bases between. The CDR3 runs to 13 residues. In nucleotides, the CDR3 is TGTGCCAGCAGTCCTTATGGGTCCTATGGCTACACCTTC. It translates to CASSPYGSYGYTF.

The rearrangement uses TRBV7-8 and TRBJ2-7; possibly TRBD2 for D (6 bases). The V end was cut by 7 bases, the J end by 0 bases, with 19 bases between. This CDR3 has 16 residues. Germline V gene sequence: CDR1 SGHVS, CDR2 FQNEAQ. The CDR3 here is CASTSPRDGSSYEQYF. The CDR3 nucleotides read TGTGCCAGCACCTCCCCGCGGGACGGAAGCTCCTACGAGCAGTACTTC.

The count of this clone is one. The chain combines TRBV5-4 with TRBJ1-2; TRBD1 matches 7 bases. The V gene's germline CDR1 is SGHNT and CDR2 YYREEE (reference sequence). The CDR3 extends over 18 amino acids. With 1 base clipped from V and 4 bases from J, the junction kept 16 bases outside the gene matches. The CDR3 region has the DNA TGTGCCAGCAGCTTGTTTGGGGACAGCCAGGCCAACGTCTATGGCTACACCTTC. Protein product: CASSLFGDSQANVYGYTF.

This chain connects TRBV5-1 to TRBJ2-1; possible D gene TRBD1, 6 bases. The germline V gene has CDR1 SGHRS and CDR2 YFSETQ. V was pared by 4 bases and J by 0 bases, with 11 bases between. The CDR3 is 15 residues long. DNA of the CDR3: TGCGCCAGCAGCCGGGACAAGAGCTCCTACAATGAGCAGTTCTTC. Translated, it gives CASSRDKSSYNEQFF.

This chain joins TRBV15 and TRBJ2-1, with 10 bases aligning to TRBD1. J gave up 6 bases and V 1 base, and 3 bases lay outside the gene matches. From germline, CDR1 is LNHNV and CDR2 YYDKDF (reference sequence). The CDR3 covers 15 residues. CDR3 amino acids: CATSRGQGAANEQFF. Here the CDR3 DNA reads TGTGCCACCAGCAGAGGACAGGGGGCCGCCAATGAGCAGTTCTTC. Based on the CDR3 plus reference TRBV15 and TRBJ2-1, the full variable domain is DAMVIQNPRYQVTQFGKPVTLSCSQTLNHNVMYWYQQKSSQAPKLLFHYYDKDFNNEADTPDNFQSRRPNTSFCFLDIRSPGLGDTAMYLCATSRGQGAANEQFFGPGTRLTVL.

This clone was found once. This chain joins TRBV11-2 and TRBJ2-7, with a tentative D call TRBD2 (6 bases). Germline-derived CDR1 and CDR2 are SGHAT and FQNNGV. The V and J ends lost 3 bases and 5 bases respectively, with 8 bases between them. There are 12 residues in the CDR3. The CDR3 region is CASSFGLHEQYF. For the CDR3, the DNA is TGTGCCAGCAGCTTCGGACTACACGAGCAGTACTTC.

The V call is TRBV9, the J call TRBJ2-1; 10 bases fit TRBD2. The CDR3 is 19 amino acids. V lost 4 bases, J lost 0 bases, and 13 bases stayed unmatched. The germline gives CDR1 SGDLS, CDR2 YYNGEE. CDR3 sequence: CASSFRSTSGPSSYNEQFF. The CDR3 nucleotides read TGTGCCAGCAGCTTCCGGTCGACTAGCGGGCCTAGCTCCTACAATGAGCAGTTCTTC.

The chain has TRBV5-1 and TRBJ2-7; no definite D call. Germline CDR1 and CDR2: SGHRS and YFSETQ. This CDR3 spans 15 amino acids. Trimming removed 4 bases from V and 2 bases from J, with 16 bases in between. The CDR3 sequence is CASSLRLPIPYEQYF. CDR3 DNA: TGCGCCAGCAGCCTTAGACTTCCGATCCCCTACGAGCAGTACTTC. The entire variable domain, with the rest obtained from reference TRBV5-1 and TRBJ2-7, is as follows: KAGVTQTPRYLIKTRGQQVTLSCSPISGHRSVSWYQQTPGQGLQFLFEYFSETQRNKGNFPGRFSGRQFSNSRSEMNVSTLELGDSALYLCASSLRLPIPYEQYFGPGTRLTVT.

This chain joins TRBV4-1 and TRBJ2-1; no reliable D call. The V gene lost 0 bases and the J gene lost 6 bases, with 3 bases spanning the gap. CDR1 and CDR2 (germline): MGHRA, YSYEKL. The CDR3 loop spans 12 amino acids. CDR3 protein: CASSQEVNEQFF. The CDR3 DNA is TGCGCCAGCAGCCAAGAAGTCAATGAGCAGTTCTTC.

The V gene is TRBV5-1, the J gene TRBJ2-5, with TRBD1 matching 7 bases. CDR3 size: 14 residues. Germline V gene lookup returns CDR1 SGHRS and CDR2 YFSETQ. Trimming cost V 1 base and J 5 bases; bases outside gene matches: 5. The CDR3 DNA sequence: TGCGCCAGCAGCTTGACAGGGGTGTCGGAGACCCAGTACTTC. Translated: CASSLTGVSETQYF.

The gene calls are TRBV7-8 and TRBJ1-1; D gene ambiguous. Germline loops: CDR1 SGHVS, CDR2 FQNEAQ. This CDR3 comprises 13 residues. V was cut by 3 bases and J by 1 base, with 6 bases left in between. Here the CDR3 reads CASSFLKNTEAFF. The CDR3 coding sequence is TGTGCCAGCAGCTTTCTGAAGAACACTGAAGCTTTCTTT.

The chain joins TRBV7-9 to TRBJ2-3; no clear D. This CDR3 has 12 amino acids. The ends were cut back, 4 bases at V and 4 bases at J, with 6 bases in the middle. Germline values: CDR1 SEHNR, CDR2 FQNEAQ (reference sequence). This CDR3 is CASSSGSDTQYF. The CDR3 nucleotides are TGTGCCAGCAGCTCCGGGTCAGATACGCAGTATTTT.

This clone has a handful of counts. The gene calls are TRBV9 and TRBJ2-1; TRBD2 matches at 8 bases. Germline trimming cut 4 bases from V and 7 bases from J; bases unmatched to any gene: 13. CDR3 size: 16 residues. CDR1 and CDR2 (germline): SGDLS, YYNGEE. The CDR3 protein is CASSTRTSQTRNEQFF. In nucleotides, the CDR3 is TGTGCCAGCAGCACCCGGACTAGCCAAACCAGGAATGAGCAGTTCTTC. The variable domain in full, with the rest retrieved from reference TRBV9 and TRBJ2-1, is DSGVTQTPKHLITATGQRVTLRCSPRSGDLSVYWYQQSLDQGLQFLIQYYNGEERAKGNILERFSAQQFPDLHSELNLSSLELGDSALYFCASSTRTSQTRNEQFFGPGTRLTVL.

The V call is TRBV9, the J call TRBJ2-7; the D gene is possibly TRBD1 (6 bases). Deletions cut 0 bases from V and 2 bases from J, with 12 bases between. The length of the CDR3 is 15 residues. Germline loops: CDR1 SGDLS, CDR2 YYNGEE. The chain's CDR3 is CASSVGGTPAYEQYF. As DNA, the CDR3 is TGTGCCAGCAGCGTAGGTGGGACACCCGCCTACGAGCAGTACTTC.

The chain couples TRBV10-3 to TRBJ2-3, with TRBD2 matching 14 bases. Germline V lookup: CDR1 ENHRY, CDR2 SYGVKD. After removal of 2 bases from V and 1 base from J, the junction contained 5 bases not matched to a gene. CDR3 length equals 18 residues. The CDR3: CAISEGTSGRRGTDTQYF. In nucleotides, the CDR3 is TGTGCCATCAGTGAGGGGACTAGCGGGAGAAGGGGCACAGATACGCAGTATTTT.

This chain uses TRBV11-3 with TRBJ2-7; possibly TRBD2 for D (6 bases). Germline V gene sequence: CDR1 SGHNT, CDR2 YENEEA. This CDR3 has 17 residues. Trimming shortened V by 5 bases and J by 4 bases, and 24 bases separated the two germline ends. The CDR3 sequence: CASSVSGGLLGGYEQYF. The CDR3 nucleotides read TGTGCCAGCAGCGTGAGTGGGGGACTCCTCGGTGGGTACGAGCAGTACTTC.

The chain links TRBV28 to TRBJ2-3; no reliable D call. Deletions cut 2 bases from V and 5 bases from J, with 11 bases between. Germline CDR1 is MDHEN and CDR2 is SYDVKM. The CDR3 totals 14 residues. The CDR3 DNA reads TGTGCCAGCAGTTTAACTCAAATGGGAGATACGCAGTATTTT. Translation gives CASSLTQMGDTQYF.

The gene calls are TRBV5-4 and TRBJ2-3; possible D gene TRBD1, 6 bases. Trimming stripped 4 bases from V and 1 base from J, with 13 bases between. The CDR3 is 15 residues long. CDR1 and CDR2 from the germline V gene are SGHNT and YYREEE (reference sequence). CDR3: CASSQGQYRTDTQYF. DNA of the CDR3: TGTGCCAGCAGCCAAGGACAGTACCGCACAGATACGCAGTATTTT.

The chain links TRBV25-1 to TRBJ2-1; 7 bases are shared with TRBD1. V was clipped by 7 bases and J by 9 bases; unmatched bases: 3. The CDR3 contains 11 residues. Germline-derived CDR1 and CDR2 are MGHDK and SYGVNS. The chain's CDR3 is CASKKGAEQFF. DNA of the CDR3: TGTGCCAGCAAAAAGGGGGCTGAGCAGTTCTTC.